This T cell receptor beta chain was sequenced during a study of T cell repertoires in cytomegalovirus infection. Background on the study: A matching HLA type, together with CMV infection, was signaled by public TCR beta signatures.

The CDR3 runs to 18 residues. CDR1 is SEHNR, CDR2 FQNEAQ, per germline (reference sequence). The J segment lost 3 bases and the V segment lost 4 bases, leaving 8 bases of the junction unmatched. Concerning this clonotype itself: Its matching antigen is unknown.

TCRdb reprocessed the reads via MiXCR and lists one record per CDR3 protein. The sample consists of some 900,000 distinct CDR3 sequences, 30% to 35% of them appearing once. This specimen was cultured CD8+ T cells from PBMCs, taken from culture after CMV antigen stimulation. The chain joins TRBV7-9 to TRBJ2-5; 16 bases are shared with TRBD2. The sequence was collected from a human donor in good health (CMV status not recorded). Some clones in this sample may be carry-over from other donors' samples. CDR3 region: CASSYGTSGGAFKETQYF. CDR3 sequence (DNA): TGTGCCAGCAGCTATGGGACTAGCGGGGGGGCCTTCAAAGAGACCCAGTACTTC. Supplemented by reference TRBV7-9 and TRBJ2-5, the full variable domain reads DTGVSQNPRHKITKRGQNVTFRCDPISEHNRLYWYRQTLGQGPEFLTYFQNEAQLEKSRLLSDRFSAERPKGSFSTLEIQRTEQGDSAMYLCASSYGTSGGAFKETQYFGPGTRLLVL.